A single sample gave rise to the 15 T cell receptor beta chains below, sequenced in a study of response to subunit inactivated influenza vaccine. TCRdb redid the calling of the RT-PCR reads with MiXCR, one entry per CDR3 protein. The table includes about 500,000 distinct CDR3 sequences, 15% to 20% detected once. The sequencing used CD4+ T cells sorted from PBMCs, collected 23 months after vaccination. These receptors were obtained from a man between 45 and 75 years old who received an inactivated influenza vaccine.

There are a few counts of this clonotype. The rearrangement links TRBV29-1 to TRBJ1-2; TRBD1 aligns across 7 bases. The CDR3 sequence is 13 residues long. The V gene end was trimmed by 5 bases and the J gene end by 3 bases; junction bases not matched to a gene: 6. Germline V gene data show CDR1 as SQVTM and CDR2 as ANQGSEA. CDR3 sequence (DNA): TGCAGCGTTTATGGGACAGATTACTATGGCTACACCTTC. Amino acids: CSVYGTDYYGYTF.

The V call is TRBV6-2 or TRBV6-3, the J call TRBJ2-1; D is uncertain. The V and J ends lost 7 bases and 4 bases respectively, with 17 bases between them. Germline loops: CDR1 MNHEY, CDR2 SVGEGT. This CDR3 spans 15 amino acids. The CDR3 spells CASKKGNSPYNEQFF. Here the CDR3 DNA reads TGTGCCAGCAAAAAAGGGAACAGCCCTTACAATGAGCAGTTCTTC.

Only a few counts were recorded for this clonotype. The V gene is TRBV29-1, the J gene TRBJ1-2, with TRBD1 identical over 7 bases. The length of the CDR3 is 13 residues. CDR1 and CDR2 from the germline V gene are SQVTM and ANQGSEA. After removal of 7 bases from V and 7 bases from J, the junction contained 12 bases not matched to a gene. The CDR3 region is CSAQEAGGGGYTF. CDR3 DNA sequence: TGCAGCGCCCAGGAGGCAGGGGGTGGTGGCTACACCTTC. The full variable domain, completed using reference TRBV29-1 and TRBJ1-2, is SAVISQKPSRDICQRGTSLTIQCQVDSQVTMMFWYRQQPGQSLTLIATANQGSEATYESGFVIDKFPISRPNLTFSTLTVSNMSPEDSSIYLCSAQEAGGGGYTFGSGTRLTVV.

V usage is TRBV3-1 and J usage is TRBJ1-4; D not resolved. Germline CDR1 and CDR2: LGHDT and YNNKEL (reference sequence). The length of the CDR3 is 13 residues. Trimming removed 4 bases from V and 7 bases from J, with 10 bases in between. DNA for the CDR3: TGTGCCAGCAGCCTTCTGGGGAGTGAAAAACTGTTTTTT. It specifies CASSLLGSEKLFF.

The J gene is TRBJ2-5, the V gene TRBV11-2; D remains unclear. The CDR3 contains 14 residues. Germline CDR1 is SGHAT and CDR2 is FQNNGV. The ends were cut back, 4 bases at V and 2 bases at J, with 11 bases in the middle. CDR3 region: CASSSSHLQETQYF. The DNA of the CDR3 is TGTGCCAGCAGCTCCTCTCATTTACAAGAGACCCAGTACTTC.

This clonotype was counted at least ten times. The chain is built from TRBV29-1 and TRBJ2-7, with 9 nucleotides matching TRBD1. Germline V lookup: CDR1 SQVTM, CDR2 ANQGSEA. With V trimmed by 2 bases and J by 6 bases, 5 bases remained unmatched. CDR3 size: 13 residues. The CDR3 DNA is TGCAGCGTTGAATCGGGACAGGGAACCGAGCAGTACTTC. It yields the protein CSVESGQGTEQYF.

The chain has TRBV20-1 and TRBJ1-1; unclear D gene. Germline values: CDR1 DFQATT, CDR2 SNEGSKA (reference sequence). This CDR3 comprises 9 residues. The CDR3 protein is CKPGTEAFF. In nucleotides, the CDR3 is TGCAAGCCGGGCACTGAAGCTTTCTTT.

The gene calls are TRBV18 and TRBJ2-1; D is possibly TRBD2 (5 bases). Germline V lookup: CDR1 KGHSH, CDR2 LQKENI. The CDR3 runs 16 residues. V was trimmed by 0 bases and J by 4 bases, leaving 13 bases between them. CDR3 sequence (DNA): TGTGCCAGCTCACCACCGCGGGTCCTAGATTACAATGAGCAGTTCTTC. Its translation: CASSPPRVLDYNEQFF.

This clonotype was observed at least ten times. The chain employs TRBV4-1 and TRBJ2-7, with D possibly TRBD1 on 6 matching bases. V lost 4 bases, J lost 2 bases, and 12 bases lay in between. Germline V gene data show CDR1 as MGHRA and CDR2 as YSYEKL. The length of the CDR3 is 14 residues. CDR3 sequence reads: CASSPGDSPYEQYF. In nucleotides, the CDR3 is TGCGCCAGCAGCCCAGGGGATTCCCCCTACGAGCAGTACTTC.

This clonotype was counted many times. CDR3 sequence (DNA): TGTGCCAGCAGCTTGAGGGGTAGGCCAGATGAAGCTTTCTTT. This encodes CASSLRGRPDEAFF. The chain has TRBV5-5 and TRBJ1-1; a weak D match, TRBD1 (5 bases). This CDR3 is 14 amino acids long. Germline V gene data show CDR1 as SGHKS and CDR2 as YYEKEE (reference sequence). V was shortened by 1 base and J by 7 bases, with 14 bases between the two germline ends.

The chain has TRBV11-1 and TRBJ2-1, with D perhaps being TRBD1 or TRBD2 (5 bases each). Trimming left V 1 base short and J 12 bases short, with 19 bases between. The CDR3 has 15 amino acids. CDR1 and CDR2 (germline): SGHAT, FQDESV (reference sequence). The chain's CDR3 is CASSLVFTGAAGQFF. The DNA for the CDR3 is TGTGCCAGCAGCTTAGTATTTACCGGGGCCGCGGGGCAGTTCTTC. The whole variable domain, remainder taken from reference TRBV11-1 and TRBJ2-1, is EAEVAQSPRYKITEKSQAVAFWCDPISGHATLYWYRQILGQGPELLVQFQDESVVDDSQLPKDRFSAERLKGVDSTLKIQPAELGDSAMYLCASSLVFTGAAGQFFGPGTRLTVL.

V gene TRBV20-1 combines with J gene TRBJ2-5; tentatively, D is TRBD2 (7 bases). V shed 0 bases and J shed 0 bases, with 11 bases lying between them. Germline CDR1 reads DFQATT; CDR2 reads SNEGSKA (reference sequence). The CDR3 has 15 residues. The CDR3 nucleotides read TGCAGTGCTAGAGATGAGCGGGACAACCAAGAGACCCAGTACTTC. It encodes CSARDERDNQETQYF.

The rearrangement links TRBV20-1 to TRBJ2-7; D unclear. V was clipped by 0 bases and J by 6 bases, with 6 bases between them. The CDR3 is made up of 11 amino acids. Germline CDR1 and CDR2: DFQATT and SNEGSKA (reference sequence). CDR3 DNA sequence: TGCAGTGCTAGAGATATTGTCGAGCAGTACTTC. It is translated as CSARDIVEQYF.

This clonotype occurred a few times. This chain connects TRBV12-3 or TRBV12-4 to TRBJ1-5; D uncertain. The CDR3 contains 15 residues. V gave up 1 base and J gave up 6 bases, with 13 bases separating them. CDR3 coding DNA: TGTGCCAGCAGTTTAGATGGGGTGGGCGCTCAGCCCCAGCATTTT. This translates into CASSLDGVGAQPQHF.

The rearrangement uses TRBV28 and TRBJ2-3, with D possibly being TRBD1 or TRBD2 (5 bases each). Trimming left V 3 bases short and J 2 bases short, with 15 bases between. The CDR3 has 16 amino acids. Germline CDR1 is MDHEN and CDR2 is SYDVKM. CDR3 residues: CASSLAGTAATDTQYF. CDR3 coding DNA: TGTGCCAGCAGTTTGGCCGGGACCGCAGCCACAGATACGCAGTATTTT.